This passage covers 18 T cell receptor beta chains from one sample sequenced in a study of shared clonotypes between healthy human individuals. CD8 cells regarded as naive lacked CD45RO, were positively chosen for CCR7, and omitted terminally differentiated effector memory CD45RA+ cells. Measured with immunoSEQ multiplex PCR; TCRdb has only the in-frame clones, and not every one. The sample comprises about 2.1 million clones, 93% of which are singletons, and around 1.7% rests with the top ten. Sequences were obtained from naive CD8+ T cells from PBMCs. These receptors all come from a man aged 18 to 35 in good health. Some clones in this sample may be carry-over from other donors' samples.

This rearrangement joins TRBV5-1 to TRBJ2-7; D perhaps matches TRBD2 (6 bases). V was clipped by 2 bases and J by 2 bases, with 14 bases between them. This CDR3 is built from 15 residues. Germline V gene data show CDR1 as SGHRS and CDR2 as YFSETQ. This chain's CDR3 is CASSLRRVTTYEQYF. CDR3 nucleotides: TGCGCCAGCAGCTTACGGAGGGTTACTACCTACGAGCAGTACTTC.

J is TRBJ2-5 and V is TRBV5-1, with 8 bases matching TRBD1. The J call could be wrong; TRBJ2-7 is a better fit for the DNA end. This CDR3 spans 14 amino acids. Germline assignment: CDR1 SGHRS and CDR2 YFSETQ. As DNA, the CDR3 is TGCGCCAGCAGCGAAGACAGGGGTAACTACGAGCAGTACTTC. Protein sequence: CASSEDRGNYEQYF.

This rearrangement joins TRBV27 to TRBJ2-2, with TRBD2 matching over 9 bases. The CDR3 is 17 amino acids. Germline CDR1 is MNHEY and CDR2 is SMNVEV (reference sequence). V dropped 2 bases and J dropped 6; count of bases not matched to a gene: 10. The CDR3: CASSLIGLAGIAGELFF. In DNA form, the CDR3 reads TGTGCCAGCAGTTTAATCGGGCTAGCGGGAATCGCCGGGGAGCTGTTTTTT.

The genes are TRBV15 and TRBJ2-1; D is possibly TRBD1 or TRBD2 (5 bases each). This CDR3 contains 17 residues. Trimming pared 0 bases from V and 0 bases from J, leaving 12 bases between. Looked up from germline, CDR1 is LNHNV and CDR2 is YYDKDF (reference sequence). CDR3 in DNA: TGTGCCACCAGCAGAGAACGGGGACGGAGCTCCTACAATGAGCAGTTCTTC. Translated, it gives CATSRERGRSSYNEQFF.

The chain combines TRBV7-3 with TRBJ2-1, with TRBD2 matching over 7 bases. With V trimmed by 8 bases and J by 6 bases, 7 bases remained unmatched. The CDR3 runs 13 residues. Germline V CDR1 and CDR2: SGHTA, FQGTGA. The CDR3 DNA is TGTGCCAGCGGGAGGGGTGCGTTCAATGAGCAGTTCTTC. Amino acids: CASGRGAFNEQFF.

The CDR3 region has the DNA TGTGCCAGCAGTCCGACCGGACTCGCCTACGAGCAGTACTTC. Its translation: CASSPTGLAYEQYF. This chain uses TRBV27 with TRBJ2-7, with TRBD2 as a possible D gene (5 bases). The V gene lost 5 bases and the J gene lost 2 bases, with 13 bases spanning the gap. CDR1 and CDR2 (germline): MNHEY, SMNVEV (reference sequence). The CDR3 extends over 14 amino acids.

Notes on this clone: In the same sample, other DNA sequences code for this CDR3. The rearrangement joins TRBV27 to TRBJ2-2; D might be TRBD2 (5 bases). Germline CDR1 reads MNHEY; CDR2 reads SMNVEV (reference sequence). Trimming removed 5 bases at V and 0 bases at J, with 7 bases between. The CDR3 consists of 14 residues. CDR3 in amino acids: CASSAGANTGELFF. CDR3 in DNA: TGTGCCAGCAGTGCGGGTGCGAACACCGGGGAGCTGTTTTTT.

This clone occurred once. The V gene is TRBV9, the J gene TRBJ2-1, with a tentative D call TRBD1 (6 bases). The germline CDR1 and CDR2 sequences are SGDLS and YYNGEE. This CDR3 region has 14 residues. Trimming pared 0 bases from V and 5 bases from J, leaving 9 bases between. The CDR3 sequence is CASSVGGQNNEQFF. The CDR3 nucleotides are TGTGCCAGCAGCGTAGGTGGACAGAACAATGAGCAGTTCTTC.

V gene TRBV4-1 combines with J gene TRBJ2-3, with a tentative D call TRBD2 (6 bases). The CDR3 consists of 16 residues. V was trimmed by 3 bases and J by 2 bases, leaving 15 bases between them. Germline V lookup: CDR1 MGHRA, CDR2 YSYEKL. The CDR3 region has the DNA TGCGCCAGCAGCCAGAGACTAGTCCTAAACACAGATACGCAGTATTTT. This sequence encodes CASSQRLVLNTDTQYF.

The chain joins TRBV10-2 to TRBJ1-5, with TRBD1 identical over 7 bases. Germline CDR1 WSHSY, CDR2 SAAADI. The CDR3 is 15 residues long. V shed 5 bases and J 1 base; nucleotides not matched to a gene: 5. CDR3 coding DNA: TGCGCCAGCAGTTACACAGGGGCAAGCAATCAGCCCCAGCATTTT. It yields the protein CASSYTGASNQPQHF.

The chain links TRBV28 to TRBJ2-3; no clear D. The CDR3 is made up of 13 amino acids. Germline V lookup: CDR1 MDHEN, CDR2 SYDVKM. V was shortened by 2 bases and J by 8 bases, with 11 bases between the two germline ends. The CDR3 DNA reads as TGTGCCAGCAGTTTAGGGCTACTGGGTACGCAGTATTTT. It yields the protein CASSLGLLGTQYF.

V and J are TRBV4-1 and TRBJ1-3; the D is unclear. V was shortened by 1 base and J by 2 bases, with 9 bases between the two germline ends. The length of the CDR3 is 15 residues. Germline assignment: CDR1 MGHRA and CDR2 YSYEKL. CDR3 region: CASSQGPATGNTIYF. CDR3 in DNA: TGCGCCAGCAGCCAAGGTCCAGCTACTGGAAACACCATATATTTT.

The chain combines TRBV5-1 with TRBJ2-4, with a weak D call TRBD2 (6 bases). The CDR3 is 15 amino acids. V was cut by 0 bases and J by 5 bases, with 12 bases left in between. The germline CDR1 and CDR2 sequences are SGHRS and YFSETQ. The CDR3 nucleotides read TGCGCCAGCAGCTTGGGGCGGGGACTGGAAAACATTCAGTACTTC. Translating it yields CASSLGRGLENIQYF.

V and J are TRBV5-4 and TRBJ2-3; D is possibly TRBD1 (6 bases). CDR3 length: 19 amino acids. From germline, CDR1 is SGHNT and CDR2 YYREEE (reference sequence). Deletions cut 4 bases from V and 0 bases from J, with 24 bases between. The CDR3 region has the DNA TGTGCCAGCAGCGATAGTAGGGGGTGGGGAGTTTTGAGCACAGATACGCAGTATTTT. It is translated as CASSDSRGWGVLSTDTQYF.

The V and J genes are TRBV27 and TRBJ1-1; D gene unclear. This CDR3 is 15 amino acids long. Germline V gene sequence: CDR1 MNHEY, CDR2 SMNVEV (reference sequence). V dropped 0 bases and J dropped 0 bases, with 8 bases sitting between them. The CDR3 DNA reads TGTGCCAGCAGTTTATCGGGCTTAATGAACACTGAAGCTTTCTTT. Translating it yields CASSLSGLMNTEAFF.

V gene TRBV4-1 combines with J gene TRBJ2-3, with D possibly TRBD2 on 7 matching bases. The CDR3 has 15 amino acids. CDR1 and CDR2 (germline): MGHRA, YSYEKL. The V end was cut by 1 base, the J end by 14 bases, with 22 bases between. CDR3 DNA: TGCGCCAGCAGCCAAGCCCTAGGGGGACTAAGCGTTTGGTATTTT. It translates to CASSQALGGLSVWYF.

The V and J genes are TRBV14 and TRBJ2-7; D remains unclear. V was pared by 0 bases and J by 4 bases, with 10 bases between. The V gene's germline CDR1 is SGHDN and CDR2 FVKESK. CDR3 size: 14 residues. CDR3 sequence (DNA): TGTGCCAGCAGCCAAGAAGGAACACATTACGAGCAGTACTTC. It codes for CASSQEGTHYEQYF.

The chain links TRBV5-4 to TRBJ1-1; D remains ambiguous. With 2 bases removed from V and 1 base from J, the gap between germline ends came to 9 bases. CDR3 length: 14 amino acids. The V gene's germline CDR1 is SGHNT and CDR2 YYREEE (reference sequence). The CDR3 bases are TGTGCCAGCAGCTTTAAAGGATCGAACACTGAAGCTTTCTTT. Encoded protein: CASSFKGSNTEAFF.